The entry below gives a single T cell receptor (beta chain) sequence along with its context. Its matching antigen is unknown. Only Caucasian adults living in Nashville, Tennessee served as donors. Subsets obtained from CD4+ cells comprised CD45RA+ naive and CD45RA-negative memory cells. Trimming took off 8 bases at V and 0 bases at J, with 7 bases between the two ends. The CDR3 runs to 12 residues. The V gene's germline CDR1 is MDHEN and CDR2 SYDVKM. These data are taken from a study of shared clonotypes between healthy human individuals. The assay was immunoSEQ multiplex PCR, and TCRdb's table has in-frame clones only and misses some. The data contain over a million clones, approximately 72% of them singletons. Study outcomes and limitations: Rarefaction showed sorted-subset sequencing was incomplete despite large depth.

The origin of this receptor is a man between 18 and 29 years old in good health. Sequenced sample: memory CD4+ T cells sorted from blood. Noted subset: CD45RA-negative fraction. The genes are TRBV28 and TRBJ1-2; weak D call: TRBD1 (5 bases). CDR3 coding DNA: TGTGCCAGCGACAGTTCTAACTATGGCTACACCTTC. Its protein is CASDSSNYGYTF.